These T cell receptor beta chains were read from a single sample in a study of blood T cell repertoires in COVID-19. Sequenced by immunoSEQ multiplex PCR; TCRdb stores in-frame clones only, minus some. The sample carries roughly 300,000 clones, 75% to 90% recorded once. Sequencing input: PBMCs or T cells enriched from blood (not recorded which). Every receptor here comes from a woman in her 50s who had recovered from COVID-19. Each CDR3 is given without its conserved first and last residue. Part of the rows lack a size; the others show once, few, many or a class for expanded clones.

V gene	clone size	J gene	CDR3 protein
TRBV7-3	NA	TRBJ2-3	ASSLMGGPSDTQY
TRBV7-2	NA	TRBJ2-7	ASSLTGASYEQY
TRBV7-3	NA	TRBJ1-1	ASSFNGRTEAF
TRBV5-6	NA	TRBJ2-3	ASSLLGDRAQTDTQY
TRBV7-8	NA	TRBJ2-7	ASSVTTGNYEQY
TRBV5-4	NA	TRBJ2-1	ASSLGQTYNEQF
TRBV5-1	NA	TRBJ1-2	ASSLSDRDSYGYT
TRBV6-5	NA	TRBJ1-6	ASSYSMGRGNSPLH
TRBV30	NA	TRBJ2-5	AWSGGLAKDPQY
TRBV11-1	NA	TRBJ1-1	ASSRQMNTEAF
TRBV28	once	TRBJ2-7	ASRPQQVYEQY
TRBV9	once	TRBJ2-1	ASSGRTSYSRQF
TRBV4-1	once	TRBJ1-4	ASSQTGTRDEKLF
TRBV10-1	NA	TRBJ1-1	ASSDGAEAF
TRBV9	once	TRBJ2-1	ASSARAGGDEQF
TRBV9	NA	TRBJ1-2	ASSVDPDSAGYT
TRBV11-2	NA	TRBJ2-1	ASSFGGTPDGNEQF
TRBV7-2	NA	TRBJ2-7	ASSLVGGRGYEQY
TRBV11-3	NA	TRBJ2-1	ASSRISGSLSYNEQF
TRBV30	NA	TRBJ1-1	AWSIGGMGSTEAF
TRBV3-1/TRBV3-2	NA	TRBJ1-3	ASSQDLPGGASGNTIY
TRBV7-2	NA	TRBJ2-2	ASSLALGIPGELF
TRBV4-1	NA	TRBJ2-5	ASSQDRRDGRSETQY
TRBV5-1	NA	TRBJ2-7	ASSQTSGGAYEQY
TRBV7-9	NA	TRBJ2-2	ASSLLGGINTGELF
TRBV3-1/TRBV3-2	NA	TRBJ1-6	ASSQGDRDSPLH
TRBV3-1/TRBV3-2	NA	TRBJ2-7	ASSQEWGKTYAQY
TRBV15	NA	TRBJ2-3	ATSREAGLQDTQY
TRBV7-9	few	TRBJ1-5	ASSWDNNQPQH
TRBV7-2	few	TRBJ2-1	ASSWGARSYNEQF
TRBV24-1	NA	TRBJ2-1	ATSGPSGGSYNEQF
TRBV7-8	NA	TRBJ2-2	ASSVTGPRPGELF
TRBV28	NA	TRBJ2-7	ASSSYYEQY
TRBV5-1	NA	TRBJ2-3	ASSLTSERPDTQY
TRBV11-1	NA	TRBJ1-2	ASSLAQGSGGYT
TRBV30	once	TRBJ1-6	AWRYRGLGFSSYNSPLH
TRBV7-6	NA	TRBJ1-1	ASSSTGTGNTEAF
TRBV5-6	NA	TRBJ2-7	ASSSTRTSEQY
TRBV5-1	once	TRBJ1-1	ASSLAPGTGMNTEAF
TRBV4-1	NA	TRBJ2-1	ASSQDRTSVYNEQF
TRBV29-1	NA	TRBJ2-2	SVGHIDRTGELF
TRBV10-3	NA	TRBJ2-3	AISESRQGTDTQY
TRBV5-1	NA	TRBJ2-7	ASSSPGGTTSYEQY
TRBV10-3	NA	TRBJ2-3	AISSGLTDTQY
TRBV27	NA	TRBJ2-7	ASSLSRGQSLEQY
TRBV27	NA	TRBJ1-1	ASRKGPRENTEAF
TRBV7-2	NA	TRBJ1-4	ASSLMGQGSEKLF
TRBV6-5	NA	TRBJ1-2	ASYHRGPNYGYT
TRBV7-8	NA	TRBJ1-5	ASSLVRDRNQPQH
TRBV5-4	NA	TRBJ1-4	ASSLRGTNEKLF
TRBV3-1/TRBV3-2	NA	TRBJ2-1	ASSQGRGRALQF
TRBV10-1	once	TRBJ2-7	ASSVSYEQY
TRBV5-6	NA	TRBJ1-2	ASSERTGLGYT
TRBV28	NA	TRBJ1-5	ASRSGTGGYQPQH
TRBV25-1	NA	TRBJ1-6	ASSEEWGQGASPLH
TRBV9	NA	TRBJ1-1	ASSVGPTPKAF
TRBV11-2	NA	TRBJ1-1	ASSADRLNEAF
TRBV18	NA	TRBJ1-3	ASSLGQGATGNTIY